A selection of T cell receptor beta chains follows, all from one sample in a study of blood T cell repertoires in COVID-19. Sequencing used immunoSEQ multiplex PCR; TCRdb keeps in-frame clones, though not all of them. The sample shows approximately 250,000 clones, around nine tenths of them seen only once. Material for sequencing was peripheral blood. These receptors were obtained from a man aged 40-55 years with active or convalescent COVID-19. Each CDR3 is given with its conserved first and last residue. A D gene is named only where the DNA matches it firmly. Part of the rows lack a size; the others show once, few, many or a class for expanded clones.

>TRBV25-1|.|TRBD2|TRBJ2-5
TGTGCCAGCAGCGGGACTAGCGAGCCTCAAGAGACCCAGTACTTC
CASSGTSEPQETQYF
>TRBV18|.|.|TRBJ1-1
TGTGCCAGCTCACCGGTTGAGGGGAACACTGAAGCTTTCTTT
CASSPVEGNTEAFF
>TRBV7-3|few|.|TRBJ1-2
TGTGCCAGCAGCTTAAAAGCCCCGGGCCGGGGGTCTAACTATGGCTACACCTTC
CASSLKAPGRGSNYGYTF
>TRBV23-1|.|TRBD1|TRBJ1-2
TGCGCCAGCTGGGCCCTACAGGGGGGCGGCTACACCTTC
CASWALQGGGYTF
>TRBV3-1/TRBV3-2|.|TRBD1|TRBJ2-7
TGTGCCAGCAGCCAAGAAGGACAGGGGGCGAGGTACGAGCAGTACTTC
CASSQEGQGARYEQYF
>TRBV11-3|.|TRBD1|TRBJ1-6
TGTGCCAGCAGCTTCCCTGCTGAGGGGGCGTATAATTCACCCCTCCACTTT
CASSFPAEGAYNSPLHF
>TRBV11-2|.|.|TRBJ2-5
TGTGCCAGCAGCTTCGGTAGACAAGAGACCCAGTACTTC
CASSFGRQETQYF
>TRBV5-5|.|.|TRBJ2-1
TGTGCCAGCAGCTTGGGCCTAAGTAACTTCTACAATGAGCAGTTCTTC
CASSLGLSNFYNEQFF
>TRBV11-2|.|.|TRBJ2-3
TGTGCCAGCAGCTTAGCGAGAAGCACAGATACGCAGTATTTT
CASSLARSTDTQYF
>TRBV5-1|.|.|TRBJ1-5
TGCGCCAGCAGACTACAACCCAGCAATCAGCCCCAGCATTTT
CASRLQPSNQPQHF
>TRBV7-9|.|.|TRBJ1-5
TGTGCCAGCAGCCCCCGCGAGGCTCGGAATCAGCCCCAGCATTTT
CASSPREARNQPQHF
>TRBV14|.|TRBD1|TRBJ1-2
TGTGCCAGCAGCCCGGGGACAGGCCTTAACTATGGCTACACCTTC
CASSPGTGLNYGYTF
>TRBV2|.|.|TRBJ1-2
TGTGCCAGCAGTGAACAAGGGGACTATGGCTACACCTTC
CASSEQGDYGYTF
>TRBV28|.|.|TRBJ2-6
TGTGCCAGCAGTTTGCGATTTACCCTTATCTCTGGGGCCAACGTCCTGACTTTC
CASSLRFTLISGANVLTF
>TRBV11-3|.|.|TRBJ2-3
TGTGCCAGCAGCTTAGAGGGAGCGGGCACGAGGACAGATACGCAGTATTTT
CASSLEGAGTRTDTQYF
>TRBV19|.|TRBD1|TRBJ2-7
TGTGCCGCAGGGGGCTCCTCACGAGAGCAGTACTTC
CAAGGSSREQYF
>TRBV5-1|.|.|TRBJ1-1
TGCGCCAGCAGCCCGACCGGGACACCCCAAGCAGCTTTCTTT
CASSPTGTPQAAFF
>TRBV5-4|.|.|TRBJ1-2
TGTGCCAGCAGCCCTGACTGGACGGGAGCCTATGGCTACACCTTC
CASSPDWTGAYGYTF
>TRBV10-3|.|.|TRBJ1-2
TGTGCCATCAGTGAGCAGGGGATTCAGAACTATGGCTACACCTTC
CAISEQGIQNYGYTF
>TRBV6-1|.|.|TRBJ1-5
TGTGCCAGCAGTGAGGAGCAGGGAAAGGGCAATCAGCCCCAGCATTTT
CASSEEQGKGNQPQHF
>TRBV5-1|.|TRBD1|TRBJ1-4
TGCGCCAGCAGCCCTATTGCCGGGACAGACAATGAAAAACTGTTTTTT
CASSPIAGTDNEKLFF
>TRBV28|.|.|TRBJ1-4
TGTGCCAGCAGTTTACAGGGGACACACGAAAAACTGTTTTTT
CASSLQGTHEKLFF
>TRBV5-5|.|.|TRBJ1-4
TGTGCCAGCAGCCCCCCGGTTGCGAATGAAAAACTGTTTTTT
CASSPPVANEKLFF
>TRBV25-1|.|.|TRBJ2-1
TGTGCCAGCAGAAGAGGGGAGGATGAGCAGTTCTTC
CASRRGEDEQFF
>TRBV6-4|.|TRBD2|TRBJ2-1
TGTGCCAGCAGTGGGGAACTAGCGGATGAGCAGTTCTTC
CASSGELADEQFF
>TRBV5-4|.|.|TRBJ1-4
TGTGCCAGCAGCTTGGCAGGGTTCGATGAAAAACTGTTTTTT
CASSLAGFDEKLFF
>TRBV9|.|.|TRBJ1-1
TGTGCCAGCAGCGTTCAAGCGAACACTGAAGCTTTCTTT
CASSVQANTEAFF
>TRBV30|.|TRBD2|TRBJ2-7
TGTGCCTGGCACCCCGGGACTAGTCGGGAGCAGTACTTC
CAWHPGTSREQYF
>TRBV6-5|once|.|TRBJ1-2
TGTGCCAGCAGTTACTCCCCGCCAGGGGTCTATGGCTACACCTTC
CASSYSPPGVYGYTF
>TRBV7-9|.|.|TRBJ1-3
TGTGCCAGCAGCCCCGATGGGGAGCTCTATTCTGGAAACACCATATATTTT
CASSPDGELYSGNTIYF
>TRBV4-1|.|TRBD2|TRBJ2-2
TGCGCCAGCAGCCAAGATTTAGCGGGGGCCGCGAACACCGGGGAGCTGTTTTTT
CASSQDLAGAANTGELFF